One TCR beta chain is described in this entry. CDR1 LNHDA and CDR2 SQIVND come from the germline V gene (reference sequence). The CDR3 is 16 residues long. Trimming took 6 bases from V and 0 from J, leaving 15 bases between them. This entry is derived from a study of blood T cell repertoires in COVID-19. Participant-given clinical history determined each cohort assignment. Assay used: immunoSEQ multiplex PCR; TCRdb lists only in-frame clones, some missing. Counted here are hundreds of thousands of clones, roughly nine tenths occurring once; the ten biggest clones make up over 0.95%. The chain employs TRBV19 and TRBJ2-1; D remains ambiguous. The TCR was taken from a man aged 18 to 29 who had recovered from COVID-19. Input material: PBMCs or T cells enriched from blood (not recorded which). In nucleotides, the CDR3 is TGTGCCAGTAGCCCCGGAGAGCCGAGCTCCTACAATGAGCAGTTCTTC. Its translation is CASSPGEPSSYNEQFF.